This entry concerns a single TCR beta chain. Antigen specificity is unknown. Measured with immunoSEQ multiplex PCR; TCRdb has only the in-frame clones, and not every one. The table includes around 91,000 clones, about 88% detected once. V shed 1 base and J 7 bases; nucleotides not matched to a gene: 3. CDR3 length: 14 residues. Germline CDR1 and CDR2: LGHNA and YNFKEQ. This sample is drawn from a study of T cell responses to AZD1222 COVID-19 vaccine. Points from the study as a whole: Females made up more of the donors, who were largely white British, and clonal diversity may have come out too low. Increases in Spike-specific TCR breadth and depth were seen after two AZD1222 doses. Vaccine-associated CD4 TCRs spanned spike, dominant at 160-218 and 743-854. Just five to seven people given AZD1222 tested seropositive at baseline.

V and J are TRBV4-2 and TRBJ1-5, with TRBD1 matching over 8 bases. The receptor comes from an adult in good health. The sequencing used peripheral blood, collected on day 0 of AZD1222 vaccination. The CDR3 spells CASSQVAGGQPQHF. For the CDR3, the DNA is TGTGCCAGCAGCCAAGTAGCAGGGGGCCAGCCCCAGCATTTT.